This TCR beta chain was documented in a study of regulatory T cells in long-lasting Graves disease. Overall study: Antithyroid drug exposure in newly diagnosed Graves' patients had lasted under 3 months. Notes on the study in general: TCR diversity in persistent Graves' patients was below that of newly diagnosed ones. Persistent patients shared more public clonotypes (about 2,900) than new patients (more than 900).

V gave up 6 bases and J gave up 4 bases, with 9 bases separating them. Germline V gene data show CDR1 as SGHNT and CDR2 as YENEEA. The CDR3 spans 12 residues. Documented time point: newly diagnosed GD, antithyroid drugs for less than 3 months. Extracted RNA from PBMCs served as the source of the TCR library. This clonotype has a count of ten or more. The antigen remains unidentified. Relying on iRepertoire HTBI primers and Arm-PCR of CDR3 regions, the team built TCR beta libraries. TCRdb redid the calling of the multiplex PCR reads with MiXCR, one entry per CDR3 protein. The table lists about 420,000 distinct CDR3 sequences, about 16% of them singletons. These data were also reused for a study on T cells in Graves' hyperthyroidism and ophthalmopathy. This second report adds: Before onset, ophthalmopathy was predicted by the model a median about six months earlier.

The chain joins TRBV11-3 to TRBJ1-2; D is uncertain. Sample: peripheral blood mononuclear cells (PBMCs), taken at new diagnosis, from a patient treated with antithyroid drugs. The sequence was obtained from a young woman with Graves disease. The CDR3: CASSFESYGYTF. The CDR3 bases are TGTGCCAGCAGTTTCGAGAGCTATGGCTACACCTTC.